This entry lists 7 T cell receptor beta chains sequenced from one sample in a study of T cell responses to AZD1222 COVID-19 vaccine. Measured with immunoSEQ multiplex PCR; TCRdb has only the in-frame clones, and not every one. The sample holds about 54,000 clones, around 84% seen once. Sequencing used peripheral blood, obtained on day 0 of AZD1222 vaccination. These TCRs come from an adult in good health.

The chain links TRBV11-2 to TRBJ2-1; TRBD2 might be the D (5 bases). Germline V gene sequence: CDR1 SGHAT, CDR2 FQNNGV. Trimming shortened V by 5 bases and J by 4 bases, and 12 bases separated the two germline ends. The CDR3 consists of 14 residues. Written as DNA, the CDR3 is TGTGCCAGCAGCGGACGGAGGTATTACAATGAGCAGTTCTTC. Amino acid sequence: CASSGRRYYNEQFF.

This chain joins TRBV14 and TRBJ2-5; 8 bases match TRBD2. This CDR3 spans 18 amino acids. After removal of 3 bases from V and 4 bases from J, the junction contained 16 bases not matched to a gene. Germline V gene sequence: CDR1 SGHDN, CDR2 FVKESK. The CDR3 loop reads CASSHLPAGVPKGETQYF. The CDR3 region has the DNA TGTGCCAGCAGCCATTTGCCAGCGGGAGTACCCAAAGGAGAGACCCAGTACTTC.

Here the CDR3 reads CASSSGGHEQYF. In DNA, the CDR3 is TGCGCCAGCAGCTCGGGGGGCCACGAGCAGTACTTC. This chain connects TRBV5-1 to TRBJ2-7; weak D call: TRBD2 (7 bases). Germline V gives CDR1 SGHRS, CDR2 YFSETQ. This CDR3 contains 12 residues. Trimming pared 3 bases from V and 5 bases from J, leaving 9 bases between. Complete variable domain (other parts from reference TRBV5-1 and TRBJ2-7): KAGVTQTPRYLIKTRGQQVTLSCSPISGHRSVSWYQQTPGQGLQFLFEYFSETQRNKGNFPGRFSGRQFSNSRSEMNVSTLELGDSALYLCASSSGGHEQYFGPGTRLTVT.

This chain joins TRBV7-8 and TRBJ2-7; D perhaps matches TRBD2 (5 bases). V gave up 5 bases and J gave up 2 bases, with 13 bases separating them. Germline loops: CDR1 SGHVS, CDR2 FQNEAQ. The CDR3 totals 14 residues. CDR3 residues: CASSTRTETYEQYF. CDR3 in DNA: TGTGCCAGCAGCACCCGGACTGAAACCTACGAGCAGTACTTC. The variable domain in full, with the rest retrieved from reference TRBV7-8 and TRBJ2-7, is GAGVSQSPRYKVAKRGQDVALRCDPISGHVSLFWYQQALGQGPEFLTYFQNEAQLDKSGLPSDRFFAERPEGSVSTLKIQRTQQEDSAVYLCASSTRTETYEQYFGPGTRLTVT.

The rearrangement uses TRBV4-2 and TRBJ2-7; D is unresolved. Trimming left V 0 bases short and J 1 base short, with 10 bases between. Germline CDR1 reads LGHNA; CDR2 reads YNFKEQ. The CDR3 is made up of 15 amino acids. The chain's CDR3 is CASSQDPKRSYEQYF. DNA of the CDR3: TGTGCCAGCAGCCAAGACCCAAAGCGATCCTACGAGCAGTACTTC.

The chain has TRBV19 and TRBJ1-1; 9 nucleotides match TRBD1. CDR3 length: 16 amino acids. The J segment lost 4 bases and the V segment lost 0 bases, leaving 6 bases of the junction unmatched. Germline values: CDR1 LNHDA, CDR2 SQIVND (reference sequence). This chain's CDR3 is CASSIDWDREATEAFF. The CDR3 nucleotides read TGTGCCAGTAGTATAGATTGGGACAGGGAGGCCACTGAAGCTTTCTTT.

The CDR3: CASSYSWALSNQPQHF. As DNA, the CDR3 is TGTGCCAGCAGTTACTCGTGGGCCCTTAGCAATCAGCCCCAGCATTTT. J is TRBJ1-5 and V is TRBV6-2 or TRBV6-3; D uncertain. This CDR3 has 16 residues. The germline V and J ends were trimmed by 0 bases and 0 bases, with 9 bases remaining between them. Germline V gene data show CDR1 as MNHEY and CDR2 as SVGEGT.